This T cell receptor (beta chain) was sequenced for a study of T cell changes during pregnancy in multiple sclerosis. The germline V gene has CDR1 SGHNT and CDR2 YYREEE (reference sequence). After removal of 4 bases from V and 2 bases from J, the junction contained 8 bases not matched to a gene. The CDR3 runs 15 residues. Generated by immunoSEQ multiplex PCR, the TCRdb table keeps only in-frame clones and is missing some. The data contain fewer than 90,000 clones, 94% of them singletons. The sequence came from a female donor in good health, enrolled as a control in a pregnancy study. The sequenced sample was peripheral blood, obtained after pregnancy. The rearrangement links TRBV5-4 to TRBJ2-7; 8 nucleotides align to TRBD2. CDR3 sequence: CASSPPGTRAYEQYF. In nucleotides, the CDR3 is TGTGCCAGCAGCCCTCCCGGGACTAGAGCCTACGAGCAGTACTTC.